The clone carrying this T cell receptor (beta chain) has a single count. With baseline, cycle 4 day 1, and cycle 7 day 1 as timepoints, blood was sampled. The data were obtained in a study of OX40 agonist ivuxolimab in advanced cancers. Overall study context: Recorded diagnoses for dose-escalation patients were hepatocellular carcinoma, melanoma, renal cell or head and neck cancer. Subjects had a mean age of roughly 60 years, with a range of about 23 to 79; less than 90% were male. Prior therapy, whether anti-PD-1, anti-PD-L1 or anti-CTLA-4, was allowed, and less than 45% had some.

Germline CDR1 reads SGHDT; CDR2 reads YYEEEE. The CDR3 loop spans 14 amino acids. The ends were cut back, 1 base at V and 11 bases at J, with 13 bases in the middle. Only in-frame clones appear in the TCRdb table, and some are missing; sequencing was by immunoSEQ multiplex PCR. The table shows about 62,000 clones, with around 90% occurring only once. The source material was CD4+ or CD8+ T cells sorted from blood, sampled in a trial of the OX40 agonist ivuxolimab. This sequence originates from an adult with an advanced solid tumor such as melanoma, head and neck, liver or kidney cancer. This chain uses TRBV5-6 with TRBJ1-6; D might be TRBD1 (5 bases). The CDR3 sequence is CASSLLQPGTPLHF. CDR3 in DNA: TGTGCCAGCAGCTTGTTACAGCCAGGGACACCCCTCCACTTT.